This TCR beta chain was retrieved from a study of T cell repertoires in cytomegalovirus infection. Turning to the study itself: CMV infection and matching HLA type were both indicated by public TCR beta signatures.

Note on this clonotype: Its antigen remains unknown.

Broader study findings: The ex vivo response was dominated by HLA-C-restricted CMV-specific TCR beta clonotypes.

TCRdb called the reads again in MiXCR, with one record for every CDR3 protein. The repertoire consists of 200,000 or so distinct CDR3 sequences, with about 20% occurring once and the leading ten covering around 3.1%. The clonotype originates from a human donor in good health (CMV status not recorded). Some clones in this sample may be carry-over from other donors' samples. Sequencing was performed on PBMCs.

CDR3 in amino acids: CASSLSPGFEAFF. CDR3 in DNA: TGTGCCAGCAGTTTATCTCCCGGTTTTGAAGCTTTCTTT. The rearrangement uses TRBV28 and TRBJ1-1; D is unclear. Per germline, CDR1 MDHEN and CDR2 SYDVKM. This CDR3 has 13 residues. Trimming shortened V by 1 base and J by 7 bases, and 10 bases separated the two germline ends.